The 17 T cell receptor beta chains reported below all come from one sample, sequenced in a study of T cells in Graves' hyperthyroidism and ophthalmopathy (dated by TCRdb to about 2019). Receptors were amplified or captured by multiplex PCR. The sequencer listed for this sample is Illumina HiSeq 2000. The TCR beta CDR3 regions were amplified from RNA transcripts. For the first round of RT-PCR on the TCR CDR3, the HTBI primer set was used together with the Qiagen OneStep RT-PCR kit. TCRdb cleaned the public reads at Q25 with fastp, built clones with MiXCR and kept in-frame beta chains. Rows with a matching CDR3 protein are joined into one entry that keeps the most common DNA and genes. The sample includes hundreds of thousands of distinct CDR3 sequences, with approximately 15% observed a single time. Of the sample, roughly 10% is held by the ten largest clones. Input material: blood. The receptors shown here come from a woman aged 18 to 35 with Graves' hyperthyroidism.

The chain employs TRBV20-1 and TRBJ2-3; TRBD2 aligns across 8 bases. Germline V CDR1 and CDR2: DFQATT, SNEGSKA (reference sequence). V shed 1 base, J shed 3 bases, and the junction held 3 bases outside the gene matches. The CDR3 has 14 amino acids. CDR3 sequence: CSARAAGVTDTQYF. CDR3 DNA: TGCAGTGCTAGAGCAGCGGGAGTAACAGATACGCAGTATTTT.

This clonotype appeared a few times. The rearrangement joins TRBV11-2 to TRBJ1-2, with D unresolved. The CDR3 has 14 amino acids. Per germline, CDR1 SGHAT and CDR2 FQNNGV. V lost 2 bases and J 7 bases, leaving 14 bases between the germline ends. The CDR3 loop is CASSLQLAGGGYTF. The CDR3 DNA reads as TGTGCCAGCAGCTTACAGCTGGCAGGCGGTGGCTACACCTTC.

This clonotype has ten or more counts. J is TRBJ1-3 and V is TRBV18; perhaps TRBD1 as D (5 bases). This CDR3 comprises 16 residues. The germline V gene has CDR1 KGHSH and CDR2 LQKENI. V lost 3 bases and J lost 2, with 14 bases in between. CDR3 residues: CASSPGRRSAGNTIYF. CDR3 nucleotide sequence: TGTGCCAGCTCACCGGGACGGAGGAGCGCTGGAAACACCATATATTTT.

J is TRBJ2-7 and V is TRBV19; 10 bases are shared with TRBD2. The V and J ends lost 9 bases and 4 bases, in that order; junction bases with no gene match: 6. The CDR3 extends over 13 amino acids. The V gene's germline CDR1 is LNHDA and CDR2 SQIVND (reference sequence). The CDR3 DNA reads TGTGCCAGCAGCGGGAGGGCCTGGTACGAGCAGTACTTC. It is translated as CASSGRAWYEQYF.

This clonotype was counted many times. V is TRBV18 and J is TRBJ1-2; 7 nucleotides match TRBD1. Trimming at V came to 6 bases and at J to 4 bases, leaving 8 bases not matched to a gene. The CDR3 consists of 14 residues. The germline CDR1 and CDR2 sequences are KGHSH and LQKENI. Here the CDR3 DNA reads TGTGCCAGCTCGGCTGACAGGGTCAGCTATGGCTACACCTTC. This translates into CASSADRVSYGYTF.

This clonotype was seen ten or more times. The chain has TRBV20-1 and TRBJ1-4; D ambiguous. The ends were cut back, 0 bases at V and 8 bases at J, with 19 bases in the middle. Germline V gene sequence: CDR1 DFQATT, CDR2 SNEGSKA (reference sequence). The CDR3 runs to 16 residues. In nucleotides, the CDR3 is TGCAGTGCTAGAGATATCGGAGGGAGCTCTGGCGAAAAACTGTTTTTT. Translation: CSARDIGGSSGEKLFF.

The chain carries TRBV24-1 and TRBJ2-1; possible D gene TRBD2, 6 bases. The V end was cut by 0 bases, the J end by 6 bases, with 17 bases between. This CDR3 is 17 amino acids long. The germline CDR1 and CDR2 sequences are KGHDR and SFDVKD. The CDR3 here is CATSDLPGPAGGNEQFF. The CDR3 coding sequence is TGTGCCACCAGTGATTTGCCGGGTCCCGCCGGGGGCAATGAGCAGTTCTTC.

This clonotype was seen a handful of times. This may come from a read error, since a much larger clone is one base off. The rearrangement joins TRBV7-9 to TRBJ2-1; no clear D. The CDR3 has 13 residues. The germline V gene has CDR1 SEHNR and CDR2 FQNEAQ (reference sequence). CDR3 sequence: CASRPGSYKEQFF. The DNA of the CDR3 is TGTGCCAGCAGACCCGGGTCCTACAAAGAGCAGTTCTTC.

This clonotype has a count of ten or more. The rearrangement joins TRBV7-9 to TRBJ2-7, with D tentatively TRBD2 (5 bases). V lost 1 base, J lost 5 bases, and 9 bases lay in between. The germline V gene has CDR1 SEHNR and CDR2 FQNEAQ (reference sequence). The CDR3 contains 13 residues. CDR3 loop: CASSLELRDEQYF. Written as DNA, the CDR3 is TGTGCCAGCAGCTTAGAGTTGAGGGACGAGCAGTACTTC.

The sample holds a few counts of this clonotype. In DNA form, the CDR3 reads TGCAGCGTCCTCCTCGTTCCGGCTAATGAAAAACTGTTTTTT. This translates into CSVLLVPANEKLFF. J is TRBJ1-4 and V is TRBV29-1; D is undetermined. Germline assignment: CDR1 SQVTM and CDR2 ANQGSEA. The CDR3 covers 14 residues. Trimming removed 6 bases at V and 3 bases at J, with 14 bases between.

This clonotype was counted a few times. The chain uses TRBV24-1 and TRBJ1-1, with D perhaps matching TRBD1 (5 bases). Germline-derived CDR1 and CDR2 are KGHDR and SFDVKD. The ends were cut back, 1 base at V and 8 bases at J, with 10 bases in the middle. This CDR3 region has 13 residues. The CDR3 DNA reads TGTGCCACCAGTGATTTCGGGACGGGGGAAGCTTTCTTT. Its translation: CATSDFGTGEAFF.

The rearrangement uses TRBV12-5 and TRBJ1-1; the D is unclear. Germline V gene lookup returns CDR1 LGHNT and CDR2 FRNRAP. CDR3 length: 13 residues. V lost 3 bases and J lost 2, with 7 bases in between. CDR3 region: CASGLNYNTEAFF. The DNA of the CDR3 is TGTGCTAGTGGTTTAAACTATAACACTGAAGCTTTCTTT.

This clonotype was seen at least ten times. The chain uses TRBV5-1 and TRBJ2-1; the match to TRBD1 covers 9 bases. The V gene end was trimmed by 0 bases and the J gene end by 6 bases; junction bases not matched to a gene: 4. Germline V gives CDR1 SGHRS, CDR2 YFSETQ. The CDR3 extends over 15 amino acids. The CDR3 sequence: CASSLGTGAGNEQFF. DNA for the CDR3: TGCGCCAGCAGCTTGGGGACAGGGGCTGGCAATGAGCAGTTCTTC. Full variable domain (outside the CDR3, taken from reference TRBV5-1 and TRBJ2-1): KAGVTQTPRYLIKTRGQQVTLSCSPISGHRSVSWYQQTPGQGLQFLFEYFSETQRNKGNFPGRFSGRQFSNSRSEMNVSTLELGDSALYLCASSLGTGAGNEQFFGPGTRLTVL.

In this sample, this clonotype turned up a few times. The J gene is TRBJ2-7, the V gene TRBV6-2 or TRBV6-3; 9 positions agree with TRBD2. The V gene's germline CDR1 is MNHEY and CDR2 SVGEGT. Trimming cost V 1 base and J 1 base; bases outside gene matches: 2. The CDR3 totals 15 residues. This CDR3 is CASSYLAGDSYEQYF. CDR3 DNA sequence: TGTGCCAGCAGTTACTTAGCGGGAGATTCCTACGAGCAGTACTTC.

This CDR3 is CASSLEGARTDTQYF. The CDR3 nucleotides read TGCGCCAGCAGCTTGGAGGGAGCTCGCACAGATACGCAGTATTTT. The rearrangement uses TRBV5-1 and TRBJ2-3; D is possibly TRBD2 (5 bases). V was shortened by 0 bases and J by 1 base, with 9 bases between the two germline ends. The germline V gene encodes CDR1 SGHRS and CDR2 YFSETQ. The CDR3 consists of 15 residues.

In its sample, this clonotype was seen a few times. The chain uses TRBV7-9 and TRBJ2-5; weak D call: TRBD2 (5 bases). V lost 4 bases to trimming and J lost 2 bases, with 8 bases between them. This CDR3 is built from 13 residues. CDR1 and CDR2 (germline): SEHNR, FQNEAQ (reference sequence). CDR3 in amino acids: CASSSDWQETQYF. CDR3 DNA: TGTGCCAGCAGCTCGGACTGGCAAGAGACCCAGTACTTC.

This clonotype was counted a few times. This chain joins TRBV12-3 or TRBV12-4 and TRBJ2-3, with 14 bases aligning to TRBD2. This CDR3 has 17 residues. Unmatched junction bases numbered 6, after V lost 3 bases and J lost 4 bases. CDR3 sequence reads: CASSFETSGRAPDTQYF. CDR3 DNA sequence: TGTGCCAGCAGTTTCGAGACTAGCGGGAGGGCCCCAGATACGCAGTATTTT.